In its sample, the clone carrying this T cell receptor (beta chain) was seen once. The repertoire was sequenced with immunoSEQ multiplex PCR; TCRdb's copy has only in-frame clones and lacks some. This repertoire shows 150,000 to 190,000 clones, around 87% found once; its top ten account for roughly 9.1%. The ends lost 1 base at V and 2 bases at J; junction bases unmatched: 9. The germline V gene encodes CDR1 LGHNA and CDR2 YNFKEQ. The CDR3 runs 17 residues. The data are from a study of T cell responses to AZD1222 COVID-19 vaccine. The chain has TRBV4-2 and TRBJ2-7, with 9 bases that match TRBD1. The receptor was derived from an adult who received the AZD1222 COVID-19 vaccine. The material sequenced was peripheral blood, taken 28 days after the second AZD1222 dose. The CDR3 nucleotides read TGTGCCAGCAGCCAAGCCCCCCGGGACAGGGCCACCTACGAGCAGTACTTC. This encodes CASSQAPRDRATYEQYF.